In its sample, the clone carrying this T cell receptor beta chain was seen many times. Its antigen is unknown. This entry belongs to a study of neurological immune-mediated disorders. Study outcomes and limitations: The level of TCR clonal expansion was highest in patients with HTLV-1-associated myelopathy and lowest in multiple sclerosis, where it fell below the level seen in healthy controls.

Healthy controls comprised blood bank volunteers in Maryland, USA. Unsorted libraries were prepared from 2 million PBMCs held at -80 C. The cDNA was produced through 5'RACE with 10-nucleotide random UMIs. TCRdb reprocessed the 5' RACE reads via MiXCR and lists one record per CDR3 protein. The sample has 74,000 or so distinct CDR3 sequences; about 9.7% are singletons. The CDR3 loop spans 15 amino acids. The germline gives CDR1 MDHEN, CDR2 SYDVKM. V lost 0 bases and J lost 1; bases outside the gene matches: 2. The TCR sequence derives from a man aged 45-65 years in good health. This chain joins TRBV28 and TRBJ1-2, with 7 bases lining up with TRBD1. Sequencing was carried out using PBMCs. CDR3 coding DNA: TGTGCCAGCAGTTTATGGGACAGGAGTAACTATGGCTACACCTTC. Amino acids: CASSLWDRSNYGYTF.